The 30 T cell receptor beta chains given below trace back to one sample, sequenced in a study of CD8 T cells in ankylosing spondylitis. In TCRdb, the 5' RACE reads were re-called with MiXCR into one record per CDR3 protein. The sample shows 150,000 to 200,000 distinct CDR3 sequences, around a tenth of them seen only once. Sequenced input: blood, either unsorted or a sorted T cell fraction (not recorded which). The receptors were sampled from a male donor with ankylosing spondylitis or in good health (not recorded which).

This clonotype came up a few times. The chain combines TRBV20-1 with TRBJ1-6; 11 nucleotides agree with TRBD1. The germline gives CDR1 DFQATT, CDR2 SNEGSKA (reference sequence). The junction had 9 bases not matched to a gene; V was cut back by 6 bases and J by 5 bases. The CDR3 covers 16 residues. This chain's CDR3 is CSAQSPGQGDNSPLHF. CDR3 nucleotides: TGCAGTGCCCAGAGCCCGGGACAGGGGGATAATTCACCCCTCCACTTT.

The chain combines TRBV1 with TRBJ2-1; TRBD2 reflects the table's D call only, with no check against the DNA. TRBV1 is deemed a pseudogene. The CDR3 contains 14 residues. CDR3 sequence reads: CTSSTGLAGIEQFF. In DNA, the CDR3 is TGCACCAGCAGCACGGGACTAGCGGGGATTGAGCAGTTCTTT.

This clonotype was observed a few times. This sequence joins TRBV20-1 and TRBJ2-1, with TRBD2 matching over 14 bases. Germline trimming cut 4 bases from V and 0 bases from J; bases unmatched to any gene: 5. Germline V gene sequence: CDR1 DFQATT, CDR2 SNEGSKA (reference sequence). The CDR3 is 17 amino acids. CDR3 loop: CSATGGTSGGSYNEQFF. CDR3 DNA: TGCAGTGCTACAGGGGGGACTAGCGGGGGCTCCTACAATGAGCAGTTCTTC.

The table lists this clonotype with many counts. The V and J genes are TRBV12-5 and TRBJ2-1; D uncertain. CDR1 is LGHNT and CDR2 is FRNRAP in the germline V gene. The CDR3 extends over 11 amino acids. Trimming cost V 5 bases and J 7 bases, with 6 bases left between them. The CDR3 protein is CASGPQNEQFF. The CDR3 nucleotides read TGTGCTAGTGGTCCCCAAAATGAGCAGTTCTTC.

The chain joins TRBV11-2 to TRBJ1-6; no definite D call. The CDR3 runs 13 residues. Germline values: CDR1 SGHAT, CDR2 FQNNGV. V gave up 3 bases and J gave up 10 bases, with 10 bases separating them. CDR3 nucleotide sequence: TGTGCCAGCAGCTTCAAGCCCGGGTCACCCCTCCACTTT. Translated, it gives CASSFKPGSPLHF. Variable domain in full (rest from reference TRBV11-2 and TRBJ1-6): EAGVAQSPRYKIIEKRQSVAFWCNPISGHATLYWYQQILGQGPKLLIQFQNNGVVDDSQLPKDRFSAERLKGVDSTLKIQPAKLEDSAVYLCASSFKPGSPLHFGNGTRLTVT.

This clonotype was counted ten times or more. The chain joins TRBV2 to TRBJ2-1, with 10 nucleotides matching TRBD1. The junction had 4 bases not matched to a gene; V was cut back by 6 bases and J by 8 bases. The V gene's germline CDR1 is SNHLY and CDR2 FYNNEI. The CDR3 runs 13 residues. The CDR3 DNA reads TGTGCCAGCAGGGACAGGGGGGTGGATGAGCAGTTCTTC. Residues: CASRDRGVDEQFF. The complete variable domain, with remaining parts taken from reference TRBV2 and TRBJ2-1, reads EPEVTQTPSHQVTQMGQEVILRCVPISNHLYFYWYRQILGQKVEFLVSFYNNEISEKSEIFDDQFSVERPDGSNFTLKIRSTKLEDSAMYFCASRDRGVDEQFFGPGTRLTVL.

CDR3 sequence reads: CASSESSGTDHGAFF. As DNA, the CDR3 is TGCGCCAGCAGTGAGTCTAGCGGGACGGACCATGGAGCTTTCTTT. The rearrangement joins TRBV10-1 to TRBJ1-1; possible D gene TRBD1, 5 bases. Germline V gene data show CDR1 as WNHNN and CDR2 as SYGVQD (reference sequence). The ends were cut back, 0 bases at V and 10 bases at J, with 18 bases in the middle. This CDR3 has 15 amino acids.

This clonotype is a singleton in its sample. The rearrangement links TRBV2 to TRBJ2-6, with D uncertain. Germline CDR1 is SNHLY and CDR2 is FYNNEI. The CDR3 has 15 residues. The V end lost 6 bases, the J end lost 0 bases, and 9 bases lay between the germline ends. The CDR3 DNA reads TGTGCCAGCAGCCCCGCAACCTCTGGGGCCAACGTCCTGACTTTC. Translating it yields CASSPATSGANVLTF.

J is TRBJ2-2 and V is TRBV11-2; possible D gene TRBD1, 6 bases. In germline, CDR1 is SGHAT, CDR2 FQNNGV. Deletions cut 3 bases from V and 4 bases from J, with 12 bases between. The CDR3 contains 15 residues. CDR3 amino acids: CASSFMGARTGELFF. CDR3 sequence (DNA): TGTGCCAGCAGCTTTATGGGGGCGCGCACCGGGGAGCTGTTTTTT. Drawing the rest from reference TRBV11-2 and TRBJ2-2, the complete variable domain is EAGVAQSPRYKIIEKRQSVAFWCNPISGHATLYWYQQILGQGPKLLIQFQNNGVVDDSQLPKDRFSAERLKGVDSTLKIQPAKLEDSAVYLCASSFMGARTGELFFGEGSRLTVL.

This clonotype has a count of ten or more. This chain links TRBV24-1 with TRBJ2-1, with TRBD1 matching over 7 bases. Trimming cost V 3 bases and J 6 bases; bases outside gene matches: 4. The CDR3 has 14 amino acids. CDR1 and CDR2 (germline): KGHDR, SFDVKD. In DNA, the CDR3 is TGTGCCACCAGTGATAGAGGACAGGCCAATGAGCAGTTCTTC. This translates into CATSDRGQANEQFF.

This clonotype was counted many times. CDR3 nucleotides: TGCGCCAGCAGTCGTACAGAAGAGACCCAGTACTTC. Translation: CASSRTEETQYF. This chain links TRBV10-2 with TRBJ2-5; D call uncertain. This CDR3 is 12 amino acids long. The germline CDR1 and CDR2 sequences are WSHSY and SAAADI. Trimming removed 5 bases at V and 3 bases at J, with 7 bases between.

This clonotype was seen more than once but under ten times. This chain joins TRBV25-1 and TRBJ1-5, with no clear D. Germline CDR1 reads MGHDK; CDR2 reads SYGVNS. V lost 0 bases and J lost 4, with 7 bases in between. This CDR3 contains 14 residues. CDR3 DNA sequence: TGTGCCAGCAGTGAATATGGAGGGAATCAGCCCCAGCATTTT. This sequence encodes CASSEYGGNQPQHF. The complete variable domain, with remaining parts taken from reference TRBV25-1 and TRBJ1-5, reads EADIYQTPRYLVIGTGKKITLECSQTMGHDKMYWYQQDPGMELHLIHYSYGVNSTEKGDLSSESTVSRIRTEHFPLTLESARPSHTSQYLCASSEYGGNQPQHFGDGTRLSIL.

This clonotype was seen more than once but under ten times. This chain uses TRBV20-1 with TRBJ2-7; D is possibly TRBD1 or TRBD2 (5 bases each). Trimming pared 1 base from V and 5 bases from J, leaving 12 bases between. This CDR3 comprises 13 residues. Germline V gene lookup returns CDR1 DFQATT and CDR2 SNEGSKA (reference sequence). CDR3 bases: TGCAGTGCTAGAGGGGACGGAGTTCACGAGCAGTACTTC. As protein: CSARGDGVHEQYF.

This clonotype was detected ten times or more. V is TRBV29-1 and J is TRBJ2-3; D is uncertain. V lost 6 bases and J 0 bases, leaving 13 bases between the germline ends. There are 14 residues in the CDR3. Germline lookup yields CDR1 SQVTM and CDR2 ANQGSEA. The CDR3 DNA reads as TGCAGCGTCCGGGCCTACCAGAGCACAGATACGCAGTATTTT. Translated: CSVRAYQSTDTQYF.

This clonotype was counted ten times or more. The J gene is TRBJ2-1, the V gene TRBV6-1, with 9 bases lining up with TRBD2. The germline gives CDR1 MNHNS, CDR2 SASEGT. The CDR3 loop spans 17 amino acids. V was pared by 4 bases and J by 2 bases, with 9 bases of the junction left unmatched. CDR3 in DNA: TGTGCCAGCAGTGGGATCTCTAGCGGGGAACCCTACAATGAGCAGTTCTTC. Translating it yields CASSGISSGEPYNEQFF.

The sample holds many counts of this clonotype. CDR3 protein: CASSEGGGSFEQFF. CDR3 coding DNA: TGCGCCAGCAGTGAAGGTGGGGGGAGCTTTGAGCAGTTCTTC. The V gene is TRBV10-2, the J gene TRBJ2-1, with D perhaps matching TRBD2 (6 bases). The V end lost 3 bases, the J end lost 9 bases, and 15 bases lay between the germline ends. Germline CDR1 is WSHSY and CDR2 is SAAADI. The CDR3 loop spans 14 amino acids.

This clonotype was detected ten times or more. This rearrangement joins TRBV20-1 to TRBJ1-3; D call uncertain. Trimming pared 6 bases from V and 0 bases from J, leaving 6 bases between. This CDR3 has 12 residues. CDR1 is DFQATT, CDR2 SNEGSKA, per germline (reference sequence). For the CDR3, the DNA is TGCAGTGCCCCCAGCTCTGGAAACACCATATATTTT. Protein: CSAPSSGNTIYF.

J is TRBJ2-5 and V is TRBV7-9; 15 positions agree with TRBD2. The CDR3 loop spans 17 amino acids. Germline V gives CDR1 SEHNR, CDR2 FQNEAQ (reference sequence). The ends lost 4 bases at V and 2 bases at J; junction bases unmatched: 5. The CDR3 sequence: CASSSGTSGGQQETQYF. DNA of the CDR3: TGTGCCAGCAGCTCAGGGACTAGCGGGGGGCAACAAGAGACCCAGTACTTC.

This clonotype was seen ten or more times. The rearrangement joins TRBV5-1 to TRBJ2-3; no reliable D call. The V gene lost 1 base and the J gene lost 1 base, with 4 bases spanning the gap. The CDR3 consists of 13 residues. In germline, CDR1 is SGHRS, CDR2 YFSETQ. The DNA of the CDR3 is TGCGCCAGCAGCTTGTCTGGCACAGATACGCAGTATTTT. Encoded protein: CASSLSGTDTQYF.

There are a few counts of this clonotype. The gene calls are TRBV12-3 or TRBV12-4 and TRBJ1-2; D remains unclear. V lost 5 bases to trimming and J lost 6 bases, with 10 bases between them. There are 12 residues in the CDR3. Here the CDR3 DNA reads TGTGCCAGCAGTCTAGGGTGGGATGGCTACACCTTC. Its translation is CASSLGWDGYTF.

This clonotype has a count of ten or more. The chain has TRBV6-1 and TRBJ2-2; D is possibly TRBD1 or TRBD2 (5 bases each). Trimming cost V 7 bases and J 1 base, with 19 bases left between them. The CDR3 loop spans 17 amino acids. Germline V lookup: CDR1 MNHNS, CDR2 SASEGT. As DNA, the CDR3 is TGTGCCAGCACCAAAACCACCGGGGCTGGGAACACCGGGGAGCTGTTTTTT. It translates to CASTKTTGAGNTGELFF.

This clonotype was counted many times. The chain carries TRBV9 and TRBJ1-1; D may be TRBD1 (6 bases). V was shortened by 8 bases and J by 2 bases, with 10 bases between the two germline ends. CDR1 and CDR2 (germline): SGDLS, YYNGEE. This CDR3 is built from 12 residues. DNA for the CDR3: TGTGCCAGTGCAGGGGTAAACACTGAAGCTTTCTTT. Protein sequence: CASAGVNTEAFF.

This clonotype was found many times. V is TRBV29-1 and J is TRBJ1-1, with 8 bases identical to TRBD1. The CDR3 length is 13 residues. Germline V gene sequence: CDR1 SQVTM, CDR2 ANQGSEA. V lost 4 bases to trimming and J lost 5 bases; unmatched junction nucleotides: 6. This CDR3 reads CSVVETGGTEAFF. CDR3 in DNA: TGCAGCGTTGTGGAAACAGGGGGTACTGAAGCTTTCTTT.

The V gene is TRBV7-6, the J gene TRBJ1-1; 8 bases are a match to TRBD1. The length of the CDR3 is 17 residues. Unmatched junction bases numbered 12, after V lost 6 bases and J lost 0 bases. Germline V lookup: CDR1 SGHVS, CDR2 FNYEAQ. Here the CDR3 reads CASSPGQVELMNTEAFF. The CDR3 DNA reads TGTGCCAGCAGTCCGGGACAGGTAGAGCTCATGAACACTGAAGCTTTCTTT.

This clonotype was observed a single time. CDR3: CASSIQGRANYGYTF. In DNA, the CDR3 is TGTGCCAGCAGCATACAGGGGAGGGCAAACTATGGCTACACCTTC. The chain recombines TRBV11-2 with TRBJ1-2; 7 nucleotides match TRBD1. The CDR3 length is 15 residues. Germline values: CDR1 SGHAT, CDR2 FQNNGV. J lost 2 bases, V lost 5 bases, and 8 bases had no gene match.

This rearrangement joins TRBV6-6 to TRBJ2-6, with D unclear. The CDR3 loop spans 11 amino acids. Trimming pared 8 bases from V and 2 bases from J, leaving 1 base between. The germline V gene encodes CDR1 MNHNY and CDR2 SVGAGI (reference sequence). This CDR3 is CASAGANVLTF. The CDR3 nucleotides read TGTGCCAGCGCTGGGGCCAACGTCCTGACTTTC.

This clonotype was found many times. This chain connects TRBV24-1 to TRBJ2-7; D may correspond to TRBD1 or TRBD2 (5 bases each). The V end lost 3 bases, the J end lost 1 base, and 15 bases lay between the germline ends. Per the germline V gene, CDR1 is KGHDR and CDR2 is SFDVKD. The CDR3 runs 16 residues. DNA for the CDR3: TGTGCCACCAGTGATCCAAAGGGGACGGGATCCTACGAGCAGTACTTC. Translating it yields CATSDPKGTGSYEQYF.

This clonotype was detected ten times or more. The chain uses TRBV6-5 and TRBJ1-1, with D possibly being TRBD1 (6 bases). Germline loops: CDR1 MNHEY, CDR2 SVGAGI. The CDR3 loop spans 13 amino acids. Deletions cut 0 bases from V and 9 bases from J, with 11 bases between. CDR3 bases: TGTGCCAGCAGTTACTCGATACAGGGCCAAGCTTTCTTT. This translates into CASSYSIQGQAFF.

This clonotype appeared many times. V is TRBV7-7 and J is TRBJ2-3; D is unresolved. Germline CDR1 and CDR2: SSHAT and FNYEAQ (reference sequence). The CDR3 length is 13 residues. The V and J ends lost 5 bases and 0 bases respectively, with 6 bases between them. The chain's CDR3 is CASSQISTDTQYF. In DNA, the CDR3 is TGTGCCAGCAGCCAAATAAGCACAGATACGCAGTATTTT.

This clonotype came up many times. V is TRBV3-1 and J is TRBJ1-1, with 9 bases aligning to TRBD1. The V segment lost 4 bases and the J segment 1 base; nucleotides outside the gene matches: 10. This CDR3 spans 17 amino acids. Germline assignment: CDR1 LGHDT and CDR2 YNNKEL (reference sequence). This CDR3 is CASSPGQGAGPNTEAFF. The CDR3 coding sequence is TGTGCCAGCAGCCCGGGACAGGGAGCCGGCCCGAACACTGAAGCTTTCTTT.